Presented here are 10 T cell receptor beta chains from one specimen sequenced in a study of blood T cell repertoires in COVID-19. Produced via immunoSEQ multiplex PCR; TCRdb's table is partial and in-frame only. The sample carries fewer than 300,000 clones, around nine tenths recorded once. Input material: peripheral blood. The receptors here all came from a woman aged 40 to 55 who had recovered from COVID-19.

The chain links TRBV27 to TRBJ2-1, with D possibly matching TRBD2 (6 bases). Germline V gives CDR1 MNHEY, CDR2 SMNVEV (reference sequence). V lost 6 bases and J 4 bases, leaving 13 bases between the germline ends. This CDR3 has 14 amino acids. In nucleotides, the CDR3 is TGTGCCAGCAGCCCGATCCGGGGGTACAATGAGCAGTTCTTC. This translates into CASSPIRGYNEQFF.

This clone showed up just a few times. The rearrangement links TRBV3-1 (or the pseudogene TRBV3-2) to TRBJ1-2; D not certain. Germline CDR1 LGHDT, CDR2 YNNKEL (reference sequence). This CDR3 is built from 13 residues. The V gene lost 7 bases and the J gene lost 2 bases, with 11 bases spanning the gap. In nucleotides, the CDR3 is TGTGCCAGCACCCGGGGAACGAACTATGGCTACACCTTC. Translation gives CASTRGTNYGYTF.

The chain employs TRBV6-2 or TRBV6-3 and TRBJ1-2; D unresolved. This CDR3 region has 14 residues. Deletions cut 2 bases from V and 1 base from J, with 8 bases between. The germline V gene encodes CDR1 MNHEY and CDR2 SVGEGT. CDR3 in amino acids: CASSYGRFNYGYTF. CDR3 DNA sequence: TGTGCCAGCAGTTACGGCAGGTTTAACTATGGCTACACCTTC.

The V and J genes are TRBV27 and TRBJ1-5; D ambiguous. V dropped 6 bases and J dropped 0 bases, with 12 bases sitting between them. CDR1 MNHEY and CDR2 SMNVEV come from the germline V gene (reference sequence). CDR3 length equals 15 residues. CDR3 nucleotide sequence: TGTGCCAGCAGGGGGAAGGGAGTTAGCAATCAGCCCCAGCATTTT. Protein: CASRGKGVSNQPQHF.

A word on this clone: One junction end does not reproduce the germline sequence, and a read error may be involved. The chain uses TRBV7-7 and TRBJ2-2; possibly TRBD2 for D (6 bases). This CDR3 is 14 amino acids long. The germline gives CDR1 SSHAT, CDR2 FNYEAQ (reference sequence). CDR3 sequence: CASSLGGPTGELFF. DNA for the CDR3: TGTGCTAGCAGCTTGGGGGGACCCACCGGGGAGCTGTTTTTT.

The V gene is TRBV6-5, the J gene TRBJ1-1; 7 bases agree with TRBD1. With 2 bases clipped from V and 10 bases from J, the junction kept 4 bases outside the gene matches. CDR1 and CDR2 from the germline V gene are MNHEY and SVGAGI. This CDR3 contains 12 residues. The CDR3 DNA sequence: TGTGCCAGCAGTTACCAGACAGGGCGAGCTTTCTTT. This sequence encodes CASSYQTGRAFF.

With respect to this clone: Other DNA sequences in this sample translate to the same CDR3. This rearrangement joins TRBV9 to TRBJ1-1; no firm D call. Deletions cut 5 bases from V and 1 base from J, with 9 bases between. CDR3 size: 13 residues. The germline V gene encodes CDR1 SGDLS and CDR2 YYNGEE. This CDR3 is CASRGGGNTEAFF. As DNA, the CDR3 is TGTGCCAGCAGGGGAGGTGGGAACACTGAAGCTTTCTTT. Drawing the rest from reference TRBV9 and TRBJ1-1, the complete variable domain is DSGVTQTPKHLITATGQRVTLRCSPRSGDLSVYWYQQSLDQGLQFLIQYYNGEERAKGNILERFSAQQFPDLHSELNLSSLELGDSALYFCASRGGGNTEAFFGQGTRLTVV.

The chain is built from TRBV29-1 and TRBJ1-2; 7 nucleotides agree with TRBD1. The CDR3 has 14 amino acids. Germline V lookup: CDR1 SQVTM, CDR2 ANQGSEA. J lost 8 bases, V lost 7 bases, and 16 bases had no gene match. This CDR3 is CSADELGRGWGYTF. The CDR3 DNA is TGCAGCGCCGACGAACTGGGCAGGGGGTGGGGCTACACCTTC.

This rearrangement joins TRBV6-5 to TRBJ1-1; no clear D gene. The CDR3 runs 12 residues. Trimming took off 2 bases at V and 8 bases at J, with 9 bases between the two ends. Germline V gene lookup returns CDR1 MNHEY and CDR2 SVGAGI. CDR3 residues: CASSYPGGEAFF. The CDR3 DNA sequence: TGTGCCAGCAGTTACCCCGGCGGCGAAGCTTTCTTT.

The chain couples TRBV29-1 to TRBJ1-3; D is perhaps TRBD1 (6 bases). There are 14 residues in the CDR3. The V and J ends lost 4 bases and 0 bases respectively, with 10 bases between them. The germline V gene encodes CDR1 SQVTM and CDR2 ANQGSEA. The chain's CDR3 is CSVGQASSGNTIYF. The DNA for the CDR3 is TGCAGCGTTGGACAGGCCAGCTCTGGAAACACCATATATTTT. Supplemented by reference TRBV29-1 and TRBJ1-3, the full variable domain reads SAVISQKPSRDICQRGTSLTIQCQVDSQVTMMFWYRQQPGQSLTLIATANQGSEATYESGFVIDKFPISRPNLTFSTLTVSNMSPEDSSIYLCSVGQASSGNTIYFGEGSWLTVV.